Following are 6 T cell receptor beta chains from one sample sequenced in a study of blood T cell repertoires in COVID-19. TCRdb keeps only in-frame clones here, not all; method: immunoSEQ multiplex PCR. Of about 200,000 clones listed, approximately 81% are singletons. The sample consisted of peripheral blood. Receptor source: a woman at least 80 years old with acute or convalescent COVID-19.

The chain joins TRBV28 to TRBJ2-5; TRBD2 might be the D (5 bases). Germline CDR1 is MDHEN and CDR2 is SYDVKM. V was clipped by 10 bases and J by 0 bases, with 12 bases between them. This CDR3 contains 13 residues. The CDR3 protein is CATDLGDQETQYF. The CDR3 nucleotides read TGTGCCACCGATTTGGGAGACCAAGAGACCCAGTACTTC.

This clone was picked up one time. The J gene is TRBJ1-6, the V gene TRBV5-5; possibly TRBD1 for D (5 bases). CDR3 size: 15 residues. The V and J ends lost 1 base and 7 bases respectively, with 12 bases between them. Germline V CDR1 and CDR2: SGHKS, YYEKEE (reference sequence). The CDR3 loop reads CASSLLLAGNSPLHF. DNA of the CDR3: TGTGCCAGCAGCTTGTTACTCGCAGGGAATTCACCCCTCCACTTT. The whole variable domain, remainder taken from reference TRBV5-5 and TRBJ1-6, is DAGVTQSPTHLIKTRGQQVTLRCSPISGHKSVSWYQQVLGQGPQFIFQYYEKEERGRGNFPDRFSARQFPNYSSELNVNALLLGDSALYLCASSLLLAGNSPLHFGNGTRLTVT.

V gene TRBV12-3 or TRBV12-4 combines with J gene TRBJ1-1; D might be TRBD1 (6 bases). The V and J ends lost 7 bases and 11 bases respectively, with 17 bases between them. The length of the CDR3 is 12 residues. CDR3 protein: CASILFGGGAFF. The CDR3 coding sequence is TGTGCCAGCATTCTCTTTGGTGGGGGCGCTTTCTTT.

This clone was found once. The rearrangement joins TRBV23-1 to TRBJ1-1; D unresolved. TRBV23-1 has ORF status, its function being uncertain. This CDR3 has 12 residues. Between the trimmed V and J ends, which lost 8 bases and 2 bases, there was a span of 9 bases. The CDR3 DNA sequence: TGCGCCAGCTCCGACATAAACACTGAAGCTTTCTTT. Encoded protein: CASSDINTEAFF.

CDR3 residues: CASSLYGRGVAQPQHF. In nucleotides, the CDR3 is TGTGCCAGCAGTTTATATGGCAGGGGGGTTGCTCAGCCCCAGCATTTT. This chain joins TRBV28 and TRBJ1-5; 7 positions agree with TRBD1. CDR1 and CDR2 from the germline V gene are MDHEN and SYDVKM. The V segment lost 1 base and the J segment 6 bases; nucleotides outside the gene matches: 9. This CDR3 spans 16 amino acids.

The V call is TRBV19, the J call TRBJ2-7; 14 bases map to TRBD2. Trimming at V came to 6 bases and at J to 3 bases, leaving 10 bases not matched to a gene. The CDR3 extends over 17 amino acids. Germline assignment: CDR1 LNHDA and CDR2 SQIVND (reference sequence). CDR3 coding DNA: TGTGCCAGTAGCCTCAGCCGGACTAGCGGGAGGATCTACGAGCAGTACTTC. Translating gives CASSLSRTSGRIYEQYF.